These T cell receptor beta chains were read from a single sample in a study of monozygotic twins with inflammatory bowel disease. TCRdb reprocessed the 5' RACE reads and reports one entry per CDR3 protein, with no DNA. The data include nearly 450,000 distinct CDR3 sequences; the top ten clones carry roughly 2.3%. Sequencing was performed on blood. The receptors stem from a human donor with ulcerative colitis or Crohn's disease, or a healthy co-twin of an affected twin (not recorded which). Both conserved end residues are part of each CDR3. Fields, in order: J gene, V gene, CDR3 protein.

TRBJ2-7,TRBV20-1,CSARGGTGDSYEQYF
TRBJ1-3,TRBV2,CASATDRGNTIYF
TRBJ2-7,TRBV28,CASSLYGTSSYEQYF
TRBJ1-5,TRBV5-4,CASSFGPSEPQHF
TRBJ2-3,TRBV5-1,CASSPFLGGSTDTQYF
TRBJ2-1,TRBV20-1,CSARDRGGQTYNEQFF
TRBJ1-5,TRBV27,CASSPDRVGRNQPQHF
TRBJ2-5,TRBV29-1,CSVVGQGGKTQYF
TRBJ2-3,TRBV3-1,CASSRLGIDTQYF
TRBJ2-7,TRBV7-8,CASSLGTGGREQYF
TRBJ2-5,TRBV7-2,CASSLDVMRETQYF
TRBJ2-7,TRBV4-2,CASSQKGAREQYF
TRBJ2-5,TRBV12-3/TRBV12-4,CASSPGHLQETQYF
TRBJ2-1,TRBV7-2,CASSNIGGVYNEQFF
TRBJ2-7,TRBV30,CAWSLGRGRTRYEQYF
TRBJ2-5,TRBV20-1,CSARAPGGTSLETQYF
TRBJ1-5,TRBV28,CASSLESERNQPQHF
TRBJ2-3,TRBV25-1,CASSARRGLGADTQYF
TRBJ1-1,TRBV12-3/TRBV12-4,CASSLFGTGPNTEAFF
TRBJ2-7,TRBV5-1,CASSSYSGPYEQYF
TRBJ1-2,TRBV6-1,CASSEPEANRRYTF
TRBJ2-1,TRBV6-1,CASSLTSGVYNEQFF
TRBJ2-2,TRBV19,CASSFGTEVAGELFF
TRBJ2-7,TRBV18,CASSPPASYEQYF
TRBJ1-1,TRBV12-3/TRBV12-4,CASSYSQGLGTEAFF
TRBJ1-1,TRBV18,CASSPQINTEAFF
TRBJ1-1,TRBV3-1,CASSQDSGQRFTEAFF
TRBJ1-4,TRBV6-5,CASSYVLGDSSEKLFF
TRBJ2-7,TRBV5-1,CASSLATVPLHEQYF
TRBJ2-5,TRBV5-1,CASSLNMETQYF
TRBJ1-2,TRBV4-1,CASSQVTNYGYTF
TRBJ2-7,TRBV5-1,CASSLTAGGPREQYF
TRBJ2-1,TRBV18,CASSPPLLGGNEQFF
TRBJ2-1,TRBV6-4,CASSPDTHNEQFF
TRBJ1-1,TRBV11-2,CASSGPQGSRAEAFF
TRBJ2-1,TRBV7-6,CASSRSGGTYNEQFF
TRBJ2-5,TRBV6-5,CASSHSRGGSETQYF
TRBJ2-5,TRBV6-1,CASTKEGPRETQYF
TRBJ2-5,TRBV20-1,CSAGFQGGGETQYF